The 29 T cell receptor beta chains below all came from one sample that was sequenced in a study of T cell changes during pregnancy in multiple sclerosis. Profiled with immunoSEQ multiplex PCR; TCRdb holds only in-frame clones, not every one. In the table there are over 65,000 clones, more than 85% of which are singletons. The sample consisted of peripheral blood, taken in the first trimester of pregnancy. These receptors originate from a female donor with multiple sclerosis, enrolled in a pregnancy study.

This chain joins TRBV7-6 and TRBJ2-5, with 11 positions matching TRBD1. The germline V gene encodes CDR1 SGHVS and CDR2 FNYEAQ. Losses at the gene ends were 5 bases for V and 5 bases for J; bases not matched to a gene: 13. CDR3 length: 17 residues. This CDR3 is CASSRRDRGFSRETQYF. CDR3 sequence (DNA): TGTGCCAGCAGCCGACGGGACAGGGGGTTTTCTAGGGAGACCCAGTACTTC. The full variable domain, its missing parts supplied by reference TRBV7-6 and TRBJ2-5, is GAGVSQSPRYKVTKRGQDVALRCDPISGHVSLYWYRQALGQGPEFLTYFNYEAQQDKSGLPNDRFSAERPEGSISTLTIQRTEQRDSAMYRCASSRRDRGFSRETQYFGPGTRLLVL.

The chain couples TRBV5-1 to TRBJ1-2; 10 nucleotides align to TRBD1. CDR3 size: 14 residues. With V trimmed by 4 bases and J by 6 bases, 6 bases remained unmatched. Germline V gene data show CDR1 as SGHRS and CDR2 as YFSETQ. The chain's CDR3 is CASSPRQGAHGYTF. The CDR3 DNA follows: TGCGCCAGCAGCCCGAGACAGGGGGCGCATGGCTACACCTTC.

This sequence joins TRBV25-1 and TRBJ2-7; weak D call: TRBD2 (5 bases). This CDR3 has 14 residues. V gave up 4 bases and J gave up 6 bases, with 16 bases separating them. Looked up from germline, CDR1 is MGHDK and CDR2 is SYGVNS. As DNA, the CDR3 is TGTGCCAGCAGTGTATCGGGGAAAAACCTCGAGCAGTACTTC. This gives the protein CASSVSGKNLEQYF.

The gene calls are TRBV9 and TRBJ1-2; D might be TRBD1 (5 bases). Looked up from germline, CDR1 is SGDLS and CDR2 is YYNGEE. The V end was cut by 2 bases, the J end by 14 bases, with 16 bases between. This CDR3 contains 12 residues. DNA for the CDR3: TGTGCCAGCAGCGTTCTCGGGGGGACTTGTACCTTC. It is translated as CASSVLGGTCTF.

The CDR3 nucleotides read TGCGCCAGCAGCTCCACGACTAGCGGGAGCATTAAGACCCAGTACTTC. Protein product: CASSSTTSGSIKTQYF. The rearrangement uses TRBV5-1 and TRBJ2-5, with 12 nucleotides matching TRBD2. The germline CDR1 and CDR2 sequences are SGHRS and YFSETQ. V was pared by 3 bases and J by 6 bases, with 9 bases of the junction left unmatched. The CDR3 spans 16 residues.

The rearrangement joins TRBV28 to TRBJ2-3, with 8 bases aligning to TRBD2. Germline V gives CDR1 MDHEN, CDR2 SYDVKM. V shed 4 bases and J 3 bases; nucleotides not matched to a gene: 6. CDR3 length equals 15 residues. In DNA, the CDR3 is TGTGCCAGCAGTTCGGGCGGGAGGAGTACAGATACGCAGTATTTT. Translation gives CASSSGGRSTDTQYF.

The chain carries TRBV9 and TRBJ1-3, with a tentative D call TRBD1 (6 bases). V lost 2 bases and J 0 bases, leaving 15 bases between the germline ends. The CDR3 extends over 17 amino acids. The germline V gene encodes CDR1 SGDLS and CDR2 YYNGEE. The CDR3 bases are TGTGCCAGCAGCGTCGCAGGACAGCAGTACTCTGGAAACACCATATATTTT. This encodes CASSVAGQQYSGNTIYF.

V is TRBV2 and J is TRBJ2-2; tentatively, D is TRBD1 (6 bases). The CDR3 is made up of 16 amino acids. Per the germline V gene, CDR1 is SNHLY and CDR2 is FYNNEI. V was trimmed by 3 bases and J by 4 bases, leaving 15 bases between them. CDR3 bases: TGTGCCAGCAGTGAGATAACAGGGCAAGGCACCGGGGAGCTGTTTTTT. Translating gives CASSEITGQGTGELFF.

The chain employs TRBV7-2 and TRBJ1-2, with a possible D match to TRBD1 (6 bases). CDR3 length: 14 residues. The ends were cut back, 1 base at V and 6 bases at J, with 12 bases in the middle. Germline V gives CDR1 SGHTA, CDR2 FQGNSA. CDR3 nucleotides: TGTGCCAGCAGCTTAGGCGGGGGCGGGGATGGCTACACCTTC. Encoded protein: CASSLGGGGDGYTF.

The CDR3 DNA follows: TGCAGCGTTGAGCTAGCGGGAGTTTCAGATACGCAGTATTTT. It yields the protein CSVELAGVSDTQYF. J is TRBJ2-3 and V is TRBV29-1; 10 bases are shared with TRBD2. J gave up 4 bases and V 3 bases, and 4 bases lay outside the gene matches. CDR1 is SQVTM and CDR2 is ANQGSEA in the germline V gene. This CDR3 region has 14 residues.

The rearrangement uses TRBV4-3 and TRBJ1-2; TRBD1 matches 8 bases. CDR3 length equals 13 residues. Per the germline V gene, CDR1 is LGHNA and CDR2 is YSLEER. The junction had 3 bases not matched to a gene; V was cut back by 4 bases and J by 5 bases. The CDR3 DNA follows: TGCGCCAGCAGCCCCGGACAGGGATATGGCTACACCTTC. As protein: CASSPGQGYGYTF.

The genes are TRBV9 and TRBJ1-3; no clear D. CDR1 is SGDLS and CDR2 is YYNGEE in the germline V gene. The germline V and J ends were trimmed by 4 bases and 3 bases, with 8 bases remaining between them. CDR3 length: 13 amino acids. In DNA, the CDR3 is TGTGCCAGCAGCCCCCCTCGTGGAAACACCATATATTTT. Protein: CASSPPRGNTIYF.

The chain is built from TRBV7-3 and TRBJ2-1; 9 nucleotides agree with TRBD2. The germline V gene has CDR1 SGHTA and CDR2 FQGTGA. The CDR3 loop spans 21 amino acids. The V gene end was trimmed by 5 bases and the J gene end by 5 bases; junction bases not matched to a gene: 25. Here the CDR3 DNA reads TGTGCCAGCAGCGGCCGGAACAAGGTTAGCGGGAGCTCTCTACCCCACAATGAGCAGTTCTTC. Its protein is CASSGRNKVSGSSLPHNEQFF.

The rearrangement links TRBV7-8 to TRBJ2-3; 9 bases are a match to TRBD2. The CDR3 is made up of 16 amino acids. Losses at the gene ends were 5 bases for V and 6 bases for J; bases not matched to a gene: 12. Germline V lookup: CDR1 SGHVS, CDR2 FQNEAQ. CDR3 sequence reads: CASSPPFGGRGDTQYF. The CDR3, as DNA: TGTGCCAGCAGCCCCCCCTTCGGCGGGAGGGGGGATACGCAGTATTTT.

In DNA form, the CDR3 reads TGTGCCAGCCTATCCAGCGGGTCCTACAATGAGCAGTTCTTC. Translated, it gives CASLSSGSYNEQFF. V usage is TRBV6-6 and J usage is TRBJ2-1, with D tentatively TRBD2 (6 bases). In germline, CDR1 is MNHNY, CDR2 SVGAGI (reference sequence). With 8 bases removed from V and 1 base from J, the gap between germline ends came to 12 bases. CDR3 length: 14 residues.

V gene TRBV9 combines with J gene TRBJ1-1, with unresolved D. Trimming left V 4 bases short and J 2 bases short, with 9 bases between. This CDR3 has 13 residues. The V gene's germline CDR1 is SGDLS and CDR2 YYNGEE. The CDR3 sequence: CASSHGLNTEAFF. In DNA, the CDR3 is TGTGCCAGCAGCCACGGACTTAACACTGAAGCTTTCTTT.

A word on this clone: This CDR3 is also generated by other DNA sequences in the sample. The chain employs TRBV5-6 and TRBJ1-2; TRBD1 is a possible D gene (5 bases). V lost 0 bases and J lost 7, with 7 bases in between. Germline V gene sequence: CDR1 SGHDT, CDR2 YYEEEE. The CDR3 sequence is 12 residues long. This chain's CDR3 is CASSLGQSGYTF. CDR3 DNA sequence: TGTGCCAGCAGCTTGGGACAGTCTGGCTACACCTTC.

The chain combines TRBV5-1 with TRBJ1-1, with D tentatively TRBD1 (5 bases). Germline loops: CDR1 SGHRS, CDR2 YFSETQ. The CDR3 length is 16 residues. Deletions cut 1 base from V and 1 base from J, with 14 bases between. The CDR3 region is CASSLPGDGSNTEAFF. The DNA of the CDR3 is TGCGCCAGCAGCTTGCCGGGGGACGGCTCGAACACTGAAGCTTTCTTT.

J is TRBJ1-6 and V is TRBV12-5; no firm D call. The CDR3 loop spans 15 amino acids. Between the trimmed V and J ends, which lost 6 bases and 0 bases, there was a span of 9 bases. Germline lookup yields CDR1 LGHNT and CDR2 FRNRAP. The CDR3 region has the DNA TGTGCTAGTGGAGTAGTAAGCTCCTATAATTCACCCCTCCACTTT. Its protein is CASGVVSSYNSPLHF.

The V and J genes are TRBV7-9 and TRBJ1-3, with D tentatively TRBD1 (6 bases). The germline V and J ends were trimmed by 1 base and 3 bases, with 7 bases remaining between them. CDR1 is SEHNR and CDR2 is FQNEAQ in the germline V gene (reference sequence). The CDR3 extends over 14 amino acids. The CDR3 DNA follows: TGTGCCAGCAGCTTAGTACAGGGTGGAAACACCATATATTTT. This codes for CASSLVQGGNTIYF.

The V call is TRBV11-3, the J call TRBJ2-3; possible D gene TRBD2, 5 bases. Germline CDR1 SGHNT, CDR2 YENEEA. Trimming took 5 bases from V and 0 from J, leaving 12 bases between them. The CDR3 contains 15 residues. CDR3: CASSVRGSSTDTQYF. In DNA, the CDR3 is TGTGCCAGCAGCGTTCGGGGTTCGAGCACAGATACGCAGTATTTT.

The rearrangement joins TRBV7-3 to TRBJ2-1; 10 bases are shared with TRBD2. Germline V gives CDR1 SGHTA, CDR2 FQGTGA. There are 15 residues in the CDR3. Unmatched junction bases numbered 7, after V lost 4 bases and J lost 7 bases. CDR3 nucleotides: TGTGCCAGCAGCTCCAGGACTAGCGGTCAAAATGAGCAGTTCTTC. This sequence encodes CASSSRTSGQNEQFF.

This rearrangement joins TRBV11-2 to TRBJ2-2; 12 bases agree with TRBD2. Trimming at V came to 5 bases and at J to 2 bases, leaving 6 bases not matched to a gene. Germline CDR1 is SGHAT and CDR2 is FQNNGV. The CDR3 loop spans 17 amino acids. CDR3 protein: CASSKRLAGANTGELFF. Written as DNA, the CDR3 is TGTGCCAGCAGCAAGAGACTAGCGGGGGCCAACACCGGGGAGCTGTTTTTT.

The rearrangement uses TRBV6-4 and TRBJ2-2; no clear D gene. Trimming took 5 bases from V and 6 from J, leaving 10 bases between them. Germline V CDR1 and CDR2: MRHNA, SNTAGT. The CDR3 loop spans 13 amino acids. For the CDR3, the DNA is TGTGCCAGCAGTATCAACAACGCCGGGGAGCTGTTTTTT. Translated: CASSINNAGELFF.

The CDR3, as DNA: TGTGCCAGCTCACCTTCGGGGACAGCTGTACACCCAGATACGCAGTATTTT. This gives the protein CASSPSGTAVHPDTQYF. The chain uses TRBV18 and TRBJ2-3; TRBD1 agrees at 7 bases. J was trimmed by 4 bases and V by 3 bases; bases with no gene match: 13. CDR1 is KGHSH, CDR2 LQKENI, per germline. This CDR3 region has 17 residues.

The CDR3 DNA reads TGTGCCAGCATGGACAGGCTTAACTATGGCTACACCTTC. It codes for CASMDRLNYGYTF. The chain recombines TRBV6-6 with TRBJ1-2; 7 bases are shared with TRBD1. The germline gives CDR1 MNHNY, CDR2 SVGAGI (reference sequence). The CDR3 extends over 13 amino acids. V trimming: 7 bases; J trimming: 1 base; junction bases outside the gene matches: 3.

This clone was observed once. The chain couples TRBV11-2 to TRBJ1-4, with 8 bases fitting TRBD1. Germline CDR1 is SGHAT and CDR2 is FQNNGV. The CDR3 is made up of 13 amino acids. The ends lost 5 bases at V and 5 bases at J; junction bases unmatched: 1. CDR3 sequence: CASSRQGNEKLFF. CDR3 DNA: TGTGCCAGCAGCCGACAGGGGAATGAAAAACTGTTTTTT.

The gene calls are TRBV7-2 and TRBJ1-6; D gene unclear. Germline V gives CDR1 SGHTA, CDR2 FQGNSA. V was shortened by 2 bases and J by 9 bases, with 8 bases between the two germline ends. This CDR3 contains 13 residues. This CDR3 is CASSLPPGSPLHF. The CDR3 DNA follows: TGTGCCAGCAGCTTACCTCCGGGTTCACCCCTCCACTTT. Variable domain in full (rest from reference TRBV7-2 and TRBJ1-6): GAGVSQSPSNKVTEKGKDVELRCDPISGHTALYWYRQSLGQGLEFLIYFQGNSAPDKSGLPSDRFSAERTGGSVSTLTIQRTQQEDSAVYLCASSLPPGSPLHFGNGTRLTVT.

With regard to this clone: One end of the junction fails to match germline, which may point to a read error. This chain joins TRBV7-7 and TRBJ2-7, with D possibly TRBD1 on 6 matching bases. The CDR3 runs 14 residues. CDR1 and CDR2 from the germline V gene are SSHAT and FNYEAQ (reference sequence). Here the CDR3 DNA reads TGTGCTAGCAGCTTAACAGGGCTCTCCTACGAGCAGTACTTC. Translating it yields CASSLTGLSYEQYF.